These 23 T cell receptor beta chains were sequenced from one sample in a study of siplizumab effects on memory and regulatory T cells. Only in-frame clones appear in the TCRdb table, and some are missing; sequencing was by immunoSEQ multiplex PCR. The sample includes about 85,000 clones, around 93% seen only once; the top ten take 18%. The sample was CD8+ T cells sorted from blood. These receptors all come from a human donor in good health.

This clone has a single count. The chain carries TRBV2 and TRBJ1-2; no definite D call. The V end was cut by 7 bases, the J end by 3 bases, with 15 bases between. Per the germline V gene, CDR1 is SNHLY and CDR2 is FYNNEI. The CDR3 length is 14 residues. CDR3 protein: CASKVKGMYYGYTF. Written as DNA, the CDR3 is TGTGCCAGCAAAGTGAAAGGGATGTACTATGGCTACACCTTC.

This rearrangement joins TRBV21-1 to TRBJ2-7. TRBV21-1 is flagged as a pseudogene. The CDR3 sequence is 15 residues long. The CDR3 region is CASSKEGCSSYEQYF. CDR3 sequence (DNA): TGTGCCAGCAGCAAAGAGGGTTGCAGCTCCTACGAGCAGTACTTC.

CDR3 loop: CASSLGPAGDEETQYF. The CDR3 DNA follows: TGTGCCAGCAGCTTGGGCCCTGCGGGAGATGAGGAGACCCAGTACTTC. The chain couples TRBV5-8 to TRBJ2-5, with TRBD2 matching 7 bases. The CDR3 is 16 amino acids. CDR1 and CDR2 from the germline V gene are SGHTS and YDEGEE. Trimming took 0 bases from V and 5 from J; bases not matched to a gene: 10. Complete variable domain (other parts from reference TRBV5-8 and TRBJ2-5): EAGVTQSPTHLIKTRGQQATLRCSPISGHTSVYWYQQALGLGLQFLLWYDEGEERNRGNFPPRFSGRQFPNYSSELNVNALELEDSALYLCASSLGPAGDEETQYFGPGTRLLVL.

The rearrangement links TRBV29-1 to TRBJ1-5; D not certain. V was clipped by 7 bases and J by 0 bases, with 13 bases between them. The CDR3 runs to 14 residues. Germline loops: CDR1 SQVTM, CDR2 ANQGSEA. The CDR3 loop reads CSGLGSYSNQPQHF. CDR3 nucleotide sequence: TGCAGCGGACTTGGGAGCTATAGCAATCAGCCCCAGCATTTT. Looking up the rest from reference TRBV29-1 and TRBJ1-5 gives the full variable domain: SAVISQKPSRDICQRGTSLTIQCQVDSQVTMMFWYRQQPGQSLTLIATANQGSEATYESGFVIDKFPISRPNLTFSTLTVSNMSPEDSSIYLCSGLGSYSNQPQHFGDGTRLSIL.

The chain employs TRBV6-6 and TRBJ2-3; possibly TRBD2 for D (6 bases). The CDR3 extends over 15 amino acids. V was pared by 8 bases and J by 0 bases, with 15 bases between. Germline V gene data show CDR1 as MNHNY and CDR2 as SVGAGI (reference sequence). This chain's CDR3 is CASQRDSSSTDTQYF. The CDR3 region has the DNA TGTGCCAGCCAGAGGGACTCATCTAGCACAGATACGCAGTATTTT.

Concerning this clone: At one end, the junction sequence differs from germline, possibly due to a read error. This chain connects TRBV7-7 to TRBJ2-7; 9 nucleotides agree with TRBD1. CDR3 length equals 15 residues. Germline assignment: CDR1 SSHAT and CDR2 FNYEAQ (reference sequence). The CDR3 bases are TGTGCTAGCAGCTTAGGACAGGGGCCCTCCTACGAGCAGTACTTC. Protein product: CASSLGQGPSYEQYF.

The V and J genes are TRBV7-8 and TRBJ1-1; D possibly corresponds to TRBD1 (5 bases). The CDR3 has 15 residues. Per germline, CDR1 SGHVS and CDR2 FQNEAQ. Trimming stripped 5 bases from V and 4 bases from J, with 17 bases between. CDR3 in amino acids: CASSPWDGGGTEAFF. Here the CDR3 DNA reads TGTGCCAGCAGCCCTTGGGACGGGGGAGGCACTGAAGCTTTCTTT.

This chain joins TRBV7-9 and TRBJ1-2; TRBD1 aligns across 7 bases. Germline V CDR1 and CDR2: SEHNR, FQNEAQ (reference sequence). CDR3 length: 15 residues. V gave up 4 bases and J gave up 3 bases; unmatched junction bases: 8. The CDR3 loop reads CASSSQGEGYYGYTF. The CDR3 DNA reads TGTGCCAGCAGCTCCCAGGGGGAAGGCTACTATGGCTACACCTTC. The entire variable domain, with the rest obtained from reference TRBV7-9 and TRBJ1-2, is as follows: DTGVSQNPRHKITKRGQNVTFRCDPISEHNRLYWYRQTLGQGPEFLTYFQNEAQLEKSRLLSDRFSAERPKGSFSTLEIQRTEQGDSAMYLCASSSQGEGYYGYTFGSGTRLTVV.

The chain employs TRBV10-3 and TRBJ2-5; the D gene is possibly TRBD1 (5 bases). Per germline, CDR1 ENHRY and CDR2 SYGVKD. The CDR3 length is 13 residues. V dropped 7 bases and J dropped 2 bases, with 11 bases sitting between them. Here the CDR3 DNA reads TGTGCCATCACTAGTGACAGACAAGAGACCCAGTACTTC. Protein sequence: CAITSDRQETQYF.

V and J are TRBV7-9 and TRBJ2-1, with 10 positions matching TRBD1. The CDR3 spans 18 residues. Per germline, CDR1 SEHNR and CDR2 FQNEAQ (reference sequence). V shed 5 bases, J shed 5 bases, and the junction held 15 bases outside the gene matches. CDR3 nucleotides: TGTGCCAGCAGCACTACCCCGCCCGGGACAGGGGTTGACAATGAGCAGTTCTTC. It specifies CASSTTPPGTGVDNEQFF.

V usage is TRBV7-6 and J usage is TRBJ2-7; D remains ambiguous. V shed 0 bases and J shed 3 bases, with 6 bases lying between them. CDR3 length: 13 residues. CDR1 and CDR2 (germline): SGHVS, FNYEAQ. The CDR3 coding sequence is TGTGCCAGCAGCTTAGCAGGGTACTACGAGCAGTACTTC. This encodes CASSLAGYYEQYF.

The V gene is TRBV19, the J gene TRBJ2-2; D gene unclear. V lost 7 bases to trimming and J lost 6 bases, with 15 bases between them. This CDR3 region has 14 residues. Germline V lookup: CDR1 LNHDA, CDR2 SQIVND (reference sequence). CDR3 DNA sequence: TGTGCCAGTACCCTTCCGGGCTCGCCCGGGGAGCTGTTTTTT. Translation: CASTLPGSPGELFF.

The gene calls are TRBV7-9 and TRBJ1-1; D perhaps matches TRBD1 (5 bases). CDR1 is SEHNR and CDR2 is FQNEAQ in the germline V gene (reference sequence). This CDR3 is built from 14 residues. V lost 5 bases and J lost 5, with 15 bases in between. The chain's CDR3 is CASSQVPGRTEAFF. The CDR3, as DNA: TGTGCCAGCAGCCAAGTTCCGGGGCGGACTGAAGCTTTCTTT.

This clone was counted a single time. The CDR3 sequence is CASSPGRGTLYEQYF. Here the CDR3 DNA reads TGTGCCAGTAGCCCCGGAAGGGGGACCTTGTACGAGCAGTACTTC. This chain uses TRBV19 with TRBJ2-7, with a tentative D call TRBD1 (6 bases). The CDR3 runs 15 residues. The V end lost 6 bases, the J end lost 4 bases, and 19 bases lay between the germline ends. Per germline, CDR1 LNHDA and CDR2 SQIVND (reference sequence).

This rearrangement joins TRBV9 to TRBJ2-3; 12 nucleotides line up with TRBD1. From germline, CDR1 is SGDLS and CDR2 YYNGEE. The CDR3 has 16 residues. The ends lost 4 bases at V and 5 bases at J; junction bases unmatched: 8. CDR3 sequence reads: CASSISGTGGLDTQYF. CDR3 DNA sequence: TGTGCCAGCAGCATATCCGGGACAGGGGGCTTAGATACGCAGTATTTT.

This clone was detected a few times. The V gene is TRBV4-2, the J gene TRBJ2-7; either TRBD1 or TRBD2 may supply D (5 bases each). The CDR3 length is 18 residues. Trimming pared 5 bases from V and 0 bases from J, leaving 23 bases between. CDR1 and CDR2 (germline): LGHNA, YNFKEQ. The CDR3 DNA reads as TGTGCCAGCAGCACCTCCGGGACGACCGCAACCCGCTCCTACGAGCAGTACTTC. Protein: CASSTSGTTATRSYEQYF.

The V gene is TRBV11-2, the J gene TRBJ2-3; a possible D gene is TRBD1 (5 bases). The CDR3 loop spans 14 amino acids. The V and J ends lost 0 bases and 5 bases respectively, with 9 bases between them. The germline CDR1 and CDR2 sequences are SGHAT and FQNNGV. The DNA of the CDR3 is TGTGCCAGCAGCTTAGATGGGGCCTTAGATACGCAGTATTTT. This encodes CASSLDGALDTQYF.

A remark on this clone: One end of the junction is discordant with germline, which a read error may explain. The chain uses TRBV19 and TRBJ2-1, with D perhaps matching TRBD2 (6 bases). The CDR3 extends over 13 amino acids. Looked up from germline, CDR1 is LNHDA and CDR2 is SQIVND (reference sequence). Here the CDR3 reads CAGSIGLNNEQFF. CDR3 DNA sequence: TGTGCCGGTAGTATAGGACTAAACAATGAGCAGTTCTTC.

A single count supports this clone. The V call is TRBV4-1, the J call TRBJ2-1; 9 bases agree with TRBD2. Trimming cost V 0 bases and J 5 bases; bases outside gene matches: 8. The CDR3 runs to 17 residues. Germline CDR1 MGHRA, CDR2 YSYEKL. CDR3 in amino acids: CASSQEGLAGANNEQFF. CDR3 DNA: TGCGCCAGCAGCCAAGAAGGCTTAGCGGGAGCCAACAATGAGCAGTTCTTC.

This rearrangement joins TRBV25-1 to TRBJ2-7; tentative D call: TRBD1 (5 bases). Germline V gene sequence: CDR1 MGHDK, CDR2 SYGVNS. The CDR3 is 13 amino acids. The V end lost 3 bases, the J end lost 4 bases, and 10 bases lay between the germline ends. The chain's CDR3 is CASSDRGWYEQYF. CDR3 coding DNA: TGTGCCAGCAGTGATAGGGGTTGGTACGAGCAGTACTTC.

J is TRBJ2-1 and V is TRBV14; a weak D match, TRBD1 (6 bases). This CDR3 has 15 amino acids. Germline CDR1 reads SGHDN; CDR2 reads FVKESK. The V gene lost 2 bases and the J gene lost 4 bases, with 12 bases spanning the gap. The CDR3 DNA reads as TGTGCCAGCAGCCAATTGTCACAGGGATACAATGAGCAGTTCTTC. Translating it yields CASSQLSQGYNEQFF.

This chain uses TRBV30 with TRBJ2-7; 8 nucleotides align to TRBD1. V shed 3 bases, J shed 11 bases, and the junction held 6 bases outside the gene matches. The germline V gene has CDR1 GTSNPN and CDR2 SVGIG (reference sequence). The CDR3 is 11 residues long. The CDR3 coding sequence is TGTGCCTGGAGGGCCGGACAGGGAGAGTACTTC. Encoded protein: CAWRAGQGEYF.

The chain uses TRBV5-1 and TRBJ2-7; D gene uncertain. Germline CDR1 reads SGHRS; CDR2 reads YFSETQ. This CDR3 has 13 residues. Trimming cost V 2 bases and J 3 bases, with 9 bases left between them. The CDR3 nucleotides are TGCGCCAGCAGCTTTCAGCCTGGCTACGAGCAGTACTTC. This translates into CASSFQPGYEQYF.